This is a list of T cell receptor beta chains from one sample in a study of T cell responses to AZD1222 COVID-19 vaccine. Produced via immunoSEQ multiplex PCR; TCRdb's table is partial and in-frame only. Counted here are some 150,000 clones, around nine tenths occurring once; the ten biggest clones make up 1.5% to 2%. Sequencing was performed on peripheral blood, taken on day 0 of AZD1222 vaccination. The receptors derive from an adult in good health. CDR3s include the opening cysteine and the closing phenylalanine or tryptophan. A D gene is named only where the DNA matches it firmly. Only some rows state a clone size, as once, few, many or a class for expanded clones.

TRBV5-1	.	TRBJ2-1	TRBD2	CASSWTSGSTYNEQFF	TGCGCCAGCAGCTGGACTAGCGGGTCTACCTACAATGAGCAGTTCTTC
TRBV27	.	TRBJ2-7	.	CASSPPSPHTYEQYF	TGTGCCAGCAGCCCTCCATCCCCGCATACCTACGAGCAGTACTTC
TRBV2	.	TRBJ2-7	TRBD2	CASSGMGGSLPYEQYF	TGTGCCAGCAGTGGGATGGGCGGGAGCCTCCCCTACGAGCAGTACTTC
TRBV27	.	TRBJ1-2	.	CASSFIGAGYGYTF	TGTGCCAGCAGTTTTATAGGGGCAGGCTATGGCTACACCTTC
TRBV11-2	once	TRBJ2-7	TRBD2	CASSPTGTSGFYEQYF	TGTGCCAGCAGCCCTACCGGGACTAGCGGGTTCTACGAGCAGTACTTC
TRBV4-3	.	TRBJ2-5	.	CASSQGGRDQETQYF	TGCGCCAGCAGCCAAGGGGGGAGAGACCAAGAGACCCAGTACTTC
TRBV28	.	TRBJ1-2	.	CASSFDRFLYGYTF	TGTGCCAGCAGTTTCGATCGTTTCCTTTATGGCTACACCTTC
TRBV19	.	TRBJ1-5	.	CASDDSAIISNQPQHF	TGTGCCAGTGACGACAGCGCCATTATTAGCAATCAGCCCCAGCATTTT
TRBV6-5	.	TRBJ2-5	.	CASKGLLPETQYF	TGTGCCAGCAAGGGCCTACTGCCGGAGACCCAGTACTTC
TRBV4-3	.	TRBJ1-5	TRBD1	CASSQQFTGTDSNQPQHF	TGCGCCAGCAGCCAACAATTTACCGGGACAGATAGCAATCAGCCCCAGCATTTT
TRBV11-2	.	TRBJ2-1	.	CASSLEGSIRNRAQFF	TGTGCCAGCAGCTTAGAAGGCTCTATACGGAATCGGGCGCAGTTCTTC
TRBV12-3/TRBV12-4	.	TRBJ1-2	.	CASALPGDHGYTF	TGTGCCTCCGCGCTCCCCGGGGACCATGGCTACACCTTC
TRBV6-2/TRBV6-3	once	TRBJ2-1	.	CASSLNNEQFF	TGTGCCAGCAGCCTCAACAATGAGCAGTTCTTC
TRBV24-1	.	TRBJ1-2	.	CATSDVYYGYTF	TGTGCCACCAGTGATGTATACTATGGCTACACCTTC
TRBV19	.	TRBJ1-1	.	CASSMGGTEAFF	TGTGCCAGTAGTATGGGGGGCACTGAAGCTTTCTTT
TRBV25-1	.	TRBJ2-1	TRBD1	CASSFGQGAYNEQFF	TGTGCCAGCAGCTTTGGGCAGGGGGCTTACAATGAGCAGTTCTTC
TRBV29-1	.	TRBJ2-4	.	CSVGGLRGAKNIQYF	TGCAGCGTTGGTGGGCTCCGGGGGGCCAAAAACATTCAGTACTTC
TRBV6-1	.	TRBJ2-1	.	CASSEGFSPIYNEQFF	TGTGCCAGCAGTGAAGGGTTCTCCCCCATTTACAATGAGCAGTTCTTC
TRBV7-3	.	TRBJ2-1	.	CASSPQEGLSSYNEQFF	TGTGCCAGCAGCCCACAGGAGGGGCTTAGCTCCTACAATGAGCAGTTCTTC
TRBV29-1	.	TRBJ1-1	TRBD1	CSVLTGTGYTEAFF	TGCAGCGTATTGACCGGGACAGGGTACACTGAAGCTTTCTTT
TRBV4-3	.	TRBJ2-7	.	CASSSHLQDSSYEQYF	TGCGCCAGCAGCTCCCACCTACAGGACAGCTCCTACGAGCAGTACTTC
TRBV19	.	TRBJ1-2	TRBD1	CASSPGQGAKYTF	TGTGCCAGTAGCCCGGGACAGGGGGCGAAATACACCTTC
TRBV7-9	once	TRBJ1-4	TRBD1	CASSERGTGQEKLFF	TGTGCCAGCAGCGAACGGGGGACAGGGCAAGAAAAACTGTTTTTT
TRBV3-1/TRBV3-2	.	TRBJ2-7	TRBD1	CASSNRGHREQYF	TGTGCCAGCAGTAACAGGGGGCACCGGGAGCAGTACTTC
TRBV7-9	once	TRBJ1-1	TRBD1	CASSSRGQGSTEAFF	TGTGCCAGCAGCTCAAGAGGACAGGGGTCGACTGAAGCTTTCTTT
TRBV6-1	.	TRBJ2-7	.	CASSERYEQYF	TGTGCCAGCAGTGAAAGGTACGAGCAGTACTTC
TRBV19	once	TRBJ2-5	.	CASSSVTQETQYF	TGTGCCAGTAGTTCCGTGACCCAGGAGACCCAGTACTTC
TRBV9	.	TRBJ1-2	.	CASSPTRLSANYGYTF	TGTGCCAGCAGCCCAACTCGGCTATCCGCTAACTATGGCTACACCTTC
TRBV5-1	.	TRBJ2-7	TRBD1	CASSLEQGVGEQYF	TGCGCCAGCAGCTTGGAACAGGGGGTAGGAGAGCAGTACTTC